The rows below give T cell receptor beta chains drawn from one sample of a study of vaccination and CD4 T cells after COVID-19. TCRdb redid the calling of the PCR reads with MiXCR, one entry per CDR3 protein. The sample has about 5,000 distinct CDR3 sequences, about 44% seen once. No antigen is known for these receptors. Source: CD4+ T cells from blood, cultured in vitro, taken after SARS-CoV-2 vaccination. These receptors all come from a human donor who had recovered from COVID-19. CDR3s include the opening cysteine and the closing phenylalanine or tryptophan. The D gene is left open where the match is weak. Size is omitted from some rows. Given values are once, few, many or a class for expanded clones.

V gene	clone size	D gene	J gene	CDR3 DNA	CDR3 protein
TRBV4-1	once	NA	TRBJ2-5	TGCGCCAGCAGCCAAGCCCTCCCCGAGACCCAGTACTTC	CASSQALPETQYF
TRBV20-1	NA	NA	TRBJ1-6	TGCAGTGCTAGAGAGCCCTGGCAAACGGATAATTCACCCCTCCACTTT	CSAREPWQTDNSPLHF
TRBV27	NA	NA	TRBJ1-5	TGTGCCAGCAGTGCCCTGGTAAGGGGCAATCAGCCCCAGCATTTT	CASSALVRGNQPQHF
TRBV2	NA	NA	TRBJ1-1	TGTGCCAGCAGTGAAGCGAACACTGAAGCTTTCTTT	CASSEANTEAFF
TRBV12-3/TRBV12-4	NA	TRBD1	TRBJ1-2	TGTGCCAGTCGCGCAGGGGGCGCGTATGCCCGAAACTATGGCTACACCTTC	CASRAGGAYARNYGYTF
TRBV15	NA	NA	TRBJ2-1	TGTGCCACCAGCAGAGGTGGCCCGGGCTCCTACAATGAGCAGTTCTTC	CATSRGGPGSYNEQFF
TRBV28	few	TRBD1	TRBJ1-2	TGTGCCAGCACCATACAGGGGGCTCCCGTTGGCTACACCTTC	CASTIQGAPVGYTF
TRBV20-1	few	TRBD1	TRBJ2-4	TGCAGTGCGCAGACAGGGGAAGTTTCCAAAAACATTCAGTACTTC	CSAQTGEVSKNIQYF
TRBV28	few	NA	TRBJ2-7	TGTGCCAGCAGTTTAGGACTCTACGAGCAGTACTTC	CASSLGLYEQYF
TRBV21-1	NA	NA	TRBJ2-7	TGTGCCAGCCTTAGGGGTAGCGGGAGATTCGAGCAGTACTTC	CASLRGSGRFEQYF
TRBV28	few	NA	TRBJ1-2	TGTGCCAGCAGTTCCAGGGGATCCAGCTACACCTTC	CASSSRGSSYTF
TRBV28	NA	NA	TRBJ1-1	TGTGCCAGCAGTTTAGCCGGGAGGATGAACACTGAAGCTTTCTTT	CASSLAGRMNTEAFF
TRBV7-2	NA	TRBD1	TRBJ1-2	TGTGCCAGCAGCTTAGCCGGGACAGGGCTTAACTATGGCTACACCTTC	CASSLAGTGLNYGYTF
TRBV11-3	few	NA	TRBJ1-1	TGTGCCAGCGGGAAAGGGGAGGCCGACACTGAAGCTTTCTTT	CASGKGEADTEAFF
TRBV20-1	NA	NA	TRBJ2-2	TGCAGTGCTAGAGACCTTTTCGGTCACACCGGGGAGCTGTTTTTT	CSARDLFGHTGELFF
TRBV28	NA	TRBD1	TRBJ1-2	TGTGCTAGCAGTTCCGAAGCGGGGGCGACAGGGGTTGGCTACACCTTC	CASSSEAGATGVGYTF
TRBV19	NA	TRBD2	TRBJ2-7	TGTGCCAGTAGTGGACTAGCGACCGAGCAGTACTTC	CASSGLATEQYF